The 26 T cell receptor beta chains below were found in one sample sequenced in a study of shared clonotypes between healthy human individuals (dated by TCRdb to the early 2020s). For the CD8 naive samples, CD45RO-negative cells were positively selected for CCR7, yielding a CD45RA+CCR7+ population from which TemRA cells were excluded. Library method: the immunoSEQ multiplex PCR assay. In its TCRdb copy, this immuneACCESS table keeps in-frame sequences only and misses some clones. Where compared with another copy, unresolved V genes explain less than half of these, and the others have no known cause. This sample holds about 2.1 million clones; around 93% were observed only once. The ten largest clonotypes hold more than 1.5% of the sample. Specimen: naive CD8+ T cells from PBMCs. Interpreted using the paper, the cell subset or site label stands for: CD45RA+CCR7+. These receptors were obtained from a man aged 18 to 35 in good health. Some clones in this sample may be carry-over from other donors' samples.

The V gene is TRBV29-1, the J gene TRBJ2-3; 8 nucleotides agree with TRBD1. There are 13 residues in the CDR3. The V segment lost 6 bases and the J segment 6 bases; nucleotides outside the gene matches: 8. Germline CDR1 SQVTM, CDR2 ANQGSEA. CDR3 residues: CSVSAGGVDTQYF. The CDR3 coding sequence is TGCAGCGTCTCTGCAGGGGGCGTGGATACGCAGTATTTT.

The chain links TRBV5-1 to TRBJ2-1; D uncertain. V was trimmed by 5 bases and J by 7 bases, leaving 13 bases between them. From germline, CDR1 is SGHRS and CDR2 YFSETQ. This CDR3 has 13 amino acids. The CDR3 DNA reads as TGCGCCAGCAGTGGTCTCGTTATAAATGAGCAGTTCTTC. Its translation is CASSGLVINEQFF. Using reference TRBV5-1 and TRBJ2-1 for the parts outside the CDR3, the full variable domain is KAGVTQTPRYLIKTRGQQVTLSCSPISGHRSVSWYQQTPGQGLQFLFEYFSETQRNKGNFPGRFSGRQFSNSRSEMNVSTLELGDSALYLCASSGLVINEQFFGPGTRLTVL.

This clone was found a few times. V and J are TRBV27 and TRBJ2-7; the match to TRBD2 covers 7 bases. Germline CDR1 is MNHEY and CDR2 is SMNVEV (reference sequence). CDR3 size: 17 residues. The ends lost 4 bases at V and 5 bases at J; junction bases unmatched: 17. The chain's CDR3 is CASSSLRLGGSANEQYF. In nucleotides, the CDR3 is TGTGCCAGCAGTTCCCTACGACTAGGCGGGAGTGCCAACGAGCAGTACTTC.

CDR3 region: CATSRDLTLSDRSNQPQHF. CDR3 sequence (DNA): TGTGCCACCAGCAGAGATCTTACTTTGAGTGATCGGAGCAATCAGCCCCAGCATTTT. V usage is TRBV15 and J usage is TRBJ1-5, with D uncertain. V lost 0 bases and J lost 1, with 19 bases in between. The CDR3 is made up of 19 amino acids. CDR1 and CDR2 from the germline V gene are LNHNV and YYDKDF (reference sequence).

The rearrangement links TRBV25-1 to TRBJ2-3, with a possible D match to TRBD2 (5 bases). CDR1 is MGHDK, CDR2 SYGVNS, per germline. The CDR3 totals 17 residues. Trimming left V 1 base short and J 2 bases short, with 16 bases between. The CDR3 spells CASSESSELVFTDTQYF. The CDR3 coding sequence is TGTGCCAGCAGTGAATCGTCCGAACTAGTGTTCACAGATACGCAGTATTTT.

This chain uses TRBV6-5 with TRBJ2-2; D ambiguous. Germline CDR1 reads MNHEY; CDR2 reads SVGAGI. Trimming removed 6 bases at V and 3 bases at J, with 5 bases between. CDR3 length equals 12 residues. For the CDR3, the DNA is TGTGCCAGCAGACCTTACACCGGGGAGCTGTTTTTT. This gives the protein CASRPYTGELFF.

This chain uses TRBV7-2 with TRBJ2-5; a weak D match, TRBD1 (6 bases). CDR3 length equals 15 residues. Germline values: CDR1 SGHTA, CDR2 FQGNSA. V lost 1 base to trimming and J lost 9 bases, with 18 bases between them. CDR3 in DNA: TGTGCCAGCAGCTTAGTTTGGGGGCACTCCCCGGCCCAGTACTTC. Residues: CASSLVWGHSPAQYF. The entire variable domain, with the rest obtained from reference TRBV7-2 and TRBJ2-5, is as follows: GAGVSQSPSNKVTEKGKDVELRCDPISGHTALYWYRQSLGQGLEFLIYFQGNSAPDKSGLPSDRFSAERTGGSVSTLTIQRTQQEDSAVYLCASSLVWGHSPAQYFGPGTRLLVL.

The V gene is TRBV30, the J gene TRBJ2-3; TRBD2 matches at 9 bases. V trimming: 0 bases; J trimming: 3 bases; junction bases outside the gene matches: 4. The length of the CDR3 is 15 residues. Germline V CDR1 and CDR2: GTSNPN, SVGIG (reference sequence). CDR3 sequence: CAWSVRAGGTDTQYF. The CDR3 nucleotides read TGTGCCTGGAGTGTACGGGCGGGAGGGACAGATACGCAGTATTTT.

Details on this clone: The same CDR3 is also encoded by other DNA sequences in this sample. The chain recombines TRBV5-4 with TRBJ1-1; the D is unclear. From germline, CDR1 is SGHNT and CDR2 YYREEE (reference sequence). Trimming removed 4 bases from V and 1 base from J, with 8 bases in between. This CDR3 has 13 amino acids. CDR3 loop: CASSLVPNTEAFF. CDR3 sequence (DNA): TGTGCCAGCAGCCTCGTCCCGAACACTGAAGCTTTCTTT.

The V gene is TRBV5-4, the J gene TRBJ2-1; maybe TRBD2 (6 bases). The CDR3 is 16 residues long. The germline CDR1 and CDR2 sequences are SGHNT and YYREEE (reference sequence). The DNA for the CDR3 is TGTGCACCCGGGGATAACGGGGCTCCAGGAGGGAGTGAGCAGTTCTTC. Protein product: CAPGDNGAPGGSEQFF.

This chain links TRBV30 with TRBJ2-7; D is possibly TRBD1 (6 bases). Trimming left V 2 bases short and J 3 bases short, with 17 bases between. This CDR3 has 15 residues. Germline V CDR1 and CDR2: GTSNPN, SVGIG (reference sequence). CDR3 protein: CAWSLGRGFGYEQYF. In nucleotides, the CDR3 is TGTGCCTGGAGTTTGGGCAGGGGCTTCGGCTACGAGCAGTACTTC.

The gene calls are TRBV6-5 and TRBJ2-3; D uncertain. V lost 8 bases to trimming and J lost 4 bases, with 16 bases between them. Germline CDR1 MNHEY, CDR2 SVGAGI. The CDR3 is 14 residues long. The CDR3 sequence: CASRASPEADTQYF. The CDR3 region has the DNA TGTGCCAGCCGCGCGTCCCCAGAGGCAGATACGCAGTATTTT.

The chain has TRBV6-1 and TRBJ1-2; the match to TRBD1 covers 7 bases. Germline assignment: CDR1 MNHNS and CDR2 SASEGT. The V and J ends lost 6 bases and 4 bases, in that order; junction bases with no gene match: 11. The CDR3 has 15 amino acids. As DNA, the CDR3 is TGTGCCAGCAGAGCACCGGGACAGACAATCTATGGCTACACCTTC. Residues: CASRAPGQTIYGYTF.

The V gene is TRBV7-9, the J gene TRBJ2-2; D uncertain. The length of the CDR3 is 17 residues. CDR1 is SEHNR, CDR2 FQNEAQ, per germline (reference sequence). V lost 4 bases and J 1 base, leaving 16 bases between the germline ends. CDR3 bases: TGTGCCAGCAGCTCAGAGTTTTTGAACAAGAACACCGGGGAGCTGTTTTTT. Its protein product is CASSSEFLNKNTGELFF.

The rearrangement uses TRBV7-9 and TRBJ2-7, with unresolved D. The V end lost 8 bases, the J end lost 2 bases, and 13 bases lay between the germline ends. The CDR3 is made up of 13 amino acids. CDR1 is SEHNR and CDR2 is FQNEAQ in the germline V gene (reference sequence). In DNA, the CDR3 is TGTGCCAGCTCTACAACGCAGACCTACGAGCAGTACTTC. This translates into CASSTTQTYEQYF.

This sequence joins TRBV27 and TRBJ2-7, with D possibly called TRBD1 or TRBD2 (5 bases each). Germline CDR1 and CDR2: MNHEY and SMNVEV (reference sequence). V gave up 6 bases and J gave up 7 bases, with 28 bases separating them. CDR3 length: 17 residues. CDR3 region: CASSQPLEAGRSGEQYF. The DNA of the CDR3 is TGTGCCAGCAGCCAACCCCTGGAGGCAGGGAGATCAGGGGAGCAGTACTTC.

About this clone itself: At one boundary the junction diverges from the germline segment, which might be a read error. This sequence joins TRBV7-3 and TRBJ2-3, with 11 positions matching TRBD2. The CDR3 is made up of 16 amino acids. CDR1 is SGHTA, CDR2 FQGTGA, per germline. DNA of the CDR3: TGTGCCAGCAGCTTCTTAGCGGGAGGGTTCACAAATACGCAGTATTTT. It yields the protein CASSFLAGGFTNTQYF.

The chain couples TRBV11-1 to TRBJ2-5, with TRBD2 matching over 9 bases. J was trimmed by 1 base and V by 1 base; bases with no gene match: 4. Looked up from germline, CDR1 is SGHAT and CDR2 is FQDESV (reference sequence). CDR3 length equals 16 residues. The CDR3 nucleotides are TGTGCCAGCAGCTTAGGGGCTAGCGGGATCCAAGAGACCCAGTACTTC. It codes for CASSLGASGIQETQYF.

This chain links TRBV7-9 with TRBJ2-5, with unresolved D. This CDR3 region has 12 residues. Trimming shortened V by 0 bases and J by 11 bases, and 10 bases separated the two germline ends. The V gene's germline CDR1 is SEHNR and CDR2 FQNEAQ (reference sequence). The CDR3 here is CASSLAARSQYF. CDR3 bases: TGTGCCAGCAGCTTAGCAGCCCGCTCTCAGTACTTC.

The rearrangement joins TRBV4-1 to TRBJ2-7; D is possibly TRBD1 or TRBD2 (5 bases each). CDR1 MGHRA and CDR2 YSYEKL come from the germline V gene. The V end was cut by 4 bases, the J end by 2 bases, with 9 bases between. The CDR3 sequence is 13 residues long. CDR3: CASSPRGPYEQYF. In DNA form, the CDR3 reads TGCGCCAGCAGCCCCCGGGGCCCCTACGAGCAGTACTTC.

This chain connects TRBV19 to TRBJ2-1; D gene ambiguous. CDR1 is LNHDA and CDR2 is SQIVND in the germline V gene (reference sequence). V dropped 6 bases and J dropped 10 bases, with 13 bases sitting between them. CDR3 length: 12 amino acids. In nucleotides, the CDR3 is TGTGCCAGTAGCTCCGACGTCGAGGAGCAGTTCTTC. Translating gives CASSSDVEEQFF.

The chain couples TRBV27 to TRBJ1-5; D remains ambiguous. V dropped 3 bases and J dropped 2 bases, with 23 bases sitting between them. The CDR3 covers 19 residues. Germline V gene data show CDR1 as MNHEY and CDR2 as SMNVEV (reference sequence). CDR3 bases: TGTGCCAGCAGTTTTCCAAGGGATTCCGCCAATTTCGGCAATCAGCCCCAGCATTTT. It yields the protein CASSFPRDSANFGNQPQHF.

The chain links TRBV19 to TRBJ2-3; no reliable D call. V was trimmed by 5 bases and J by 2 bases, leaving 11 bases between them. This CDR3 is 14 amino acids long. Looked up from germline, CDR1 is LNHDA and CDR2 is SQIVND (reference sequence). The CDR3 coding sequence is TGTGCCAGTAGTCTTCTGGGGAACACAGATACGCAGTATTTT. Translating gives CASSLLGNTDTQYF.

V gene TRBV10-1 combines with J gene TRBJ2-7; 7 bases agree with TRBD2. V dropped 2 bases and J dropped 4; count of bases not matched to a gene: 5. This CDR3 comprises 14 residues. The germline V gene encodes CDR1 WNHNN and CDR2 SYGVQD (reference sequence). CDR3 residues: CASSESQRGYEQYF. In DNA form, the CDR3 reads TGCGCCAGCAGTGAGAGCCAGCGGGGATACGAGCAGTACTTC.

V is TRBV23-1 and J is TRBJ1-1; 8 nucleotides agree with TRBD1. TRBV23-1 is marked as an open reading frame, function uncertain. The junction had 20 bases not matched to a gene; V was cut back by 2 bases and J by 3 bases. The CDR3 is 20 residues long. CDR3 amino acids: CASSQPARDRSPSSYTEAFF. The CDR3 DNA is TGCGCCAGCAGTCAACCAGCCCGGGACAGGTCTCCATCCTCGTACACTGAAGCTTTCTTT.

This sequence joins TRBV7-3 and TRBJ2-2, with 7 bases fitting TRBD2. Germline assignment: CDR1 SGHTA and CDR2 FQGTGA. V gave up 3 bases and J gave up 0 bases; unmatched junction bases: 1. This CDR3 contains 15 residues. The DNA of the CDR3 is TGTGCCAGCAGCTTTAGCGGGCCGAACACCGGGGAGCTGTTTTTT. It translates to CASSFSGPNTGELFF.